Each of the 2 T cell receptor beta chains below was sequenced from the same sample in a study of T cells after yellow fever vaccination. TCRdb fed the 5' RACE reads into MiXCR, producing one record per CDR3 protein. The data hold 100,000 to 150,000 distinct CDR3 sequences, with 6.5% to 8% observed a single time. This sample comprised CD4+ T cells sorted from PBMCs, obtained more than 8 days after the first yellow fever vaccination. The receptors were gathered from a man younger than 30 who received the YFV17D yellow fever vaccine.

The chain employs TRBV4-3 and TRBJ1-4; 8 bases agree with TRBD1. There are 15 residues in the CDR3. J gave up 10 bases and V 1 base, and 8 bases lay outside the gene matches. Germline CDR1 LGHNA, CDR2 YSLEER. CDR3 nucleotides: TGCGCCAGCAGCCAAGGACTGGACAGGGCTGGAAAACTGTTTTTT. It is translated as CASSQGLDRAGKLFF.

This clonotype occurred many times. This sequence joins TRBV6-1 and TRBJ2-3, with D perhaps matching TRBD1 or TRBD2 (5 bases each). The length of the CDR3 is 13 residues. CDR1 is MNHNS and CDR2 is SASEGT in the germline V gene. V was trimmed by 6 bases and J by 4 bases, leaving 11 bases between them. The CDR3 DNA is TGTGCCAGCAGCCGAATGGGGGCAGATACGCAGTATTTT. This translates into CASSRMGADTQYF.